This TCR beta chain stems from a study of control samples from healthy donors and cancer patients. Germline V gene lookup returns CDR1 MGHRA and CDR2 YSYEKL. V lost 0 bases and J lost 7, with 12 bases in between. This CDR3 contains 15 residues. The data were produced by immunoSEQ multiplex PCR, yet TCRdb's version contains in-frame clones alone and is incomplete. Of around 130,000 clones listed, roughly 94% were seen once; the top ten hold less than 4%. The chain couples TRBV4-1 to TRBJ2-2; D not resolved. Sequenced input: blood. This TCR was recovered from a man between 25 and 39 years old in good health. This chain's CDR3 is CASSQEGHKVGELFF. In DNA, the CDR3 is TGCGCCAGCAGCCAAGAAGGCCATAAAGTCGGGGAGCTGTTTTTT.